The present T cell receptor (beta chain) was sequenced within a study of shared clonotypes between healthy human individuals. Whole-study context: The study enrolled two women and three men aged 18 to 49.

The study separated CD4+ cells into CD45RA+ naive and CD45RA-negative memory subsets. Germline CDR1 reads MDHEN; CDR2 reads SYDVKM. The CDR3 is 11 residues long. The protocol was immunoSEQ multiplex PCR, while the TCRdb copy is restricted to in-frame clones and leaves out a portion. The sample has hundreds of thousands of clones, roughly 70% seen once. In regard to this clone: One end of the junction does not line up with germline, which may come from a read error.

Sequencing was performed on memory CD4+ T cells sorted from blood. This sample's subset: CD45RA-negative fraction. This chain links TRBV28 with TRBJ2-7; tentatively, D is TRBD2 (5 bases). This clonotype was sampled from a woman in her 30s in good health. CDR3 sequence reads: CASSLHEGKRF. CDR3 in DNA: TGTGCCAGCAGTCTTCACGAGGGAAAGAGATTC.